The 31 T cell receptor beta chains below come from one sample, sequenced in a study of T cell responses to AZD1222 COVID-19 vaccine. The table came from immunoSEQ multiplex PCR; TCRdb's copy has only in-frame clones and leaves some out. The data contain about 130,000 clones, about 90% of them singletons. The sequenced sample was peripheral blood, obtained on day 0 of AZD1222 vaccination. These receptors were taken from an adult in good health.

The chain employs TRBV4-3 and TRBJ1-4; 8 bases align to TRBD1. The CDR3 loop spans 14 amino acids. J gave up 8 bases and V 4 bases, and 6 bases lay outside the gene matches. Germline CDR1 and CDR2: LGHNA and YSLEER. CDR3 sequence: CASSLGQGREKLFF. The CDR3 region has the DNA TGCGCCAGCAGCCTCGGACAGGGAAGGGAAAAACTGTTTTTT.

The chain joins TRBV6-1 to TRBJ2-1; D unresolved. Per germline, CDR1 MNHNS and CDR2 SASEGT. This CDR3 has 14 residues. Trimming left V 0 bases short and J 7 bases short, with 10 bases between. The CDR3 DNA follows: TGTGCCAGCAGTGAAGCACCGGCAACGAATGAGCAGTTCTTC. It yields the protein CASSEAPATNEQFF.

The rearrangement uses TRBV5-5 and TRBJ2-7; D gene uncertain. Germline loops: CDR1 SGHKS, CDR2 YYEKEE (reference sequence). Deletions cut 0 bases from V and 2 bases from J, with 9 bases between. The CDR3 is 14 amino acids. CDR3 bases: TGTGCCAGCAGCTTGGATTGGGCAACCTACGAGCAGTACTTC. This gives the protein CASSLDWATYEQYF.

This chain uses TRBV28 with TRBJ1-1; no definite D call. Trimming took 8 bases from V and 2 from J, leaving 9 bases between them. In germline, CDR1 is MDHEN, CDR2 SYDVKM. CDR3 length: 12 residues. The CDR3 reads CASGKGNTEAFF. The CDR3 DNA reads as TGTGCCAGCGGAAAGGGTAACACTGAAGCTTTCTTT.

The rearrangement links TRBV2 to TRBJ1-2; 9 bases align to TRBD1. Germline CDR1 is SNHLY and CDR2 is FYNNEI. With V trimmed by 10 bases and J by 8 bases, 8 bases remained unmatched. This CDR3 is 12 amino acids long. The CDR3: CAILRGTGGYTF. CDR3 DNA: TGTGCCATCCTTCGGGGGACAGGGGGCTACACCTTC.

The rearrangement links TRBV11-2 to TRBJ1-2; D not resolved. V lost 4 bases, J lost 8 bases, and 14 bases lay in between. The CDR3 extends over 13 amino acids. Germline V gene sequence: CDR1 SGHAT, CDR2 FQNNGV. The CDR3 coding sequence is TGTGCCAGCAGCTCCCAAATTCGGCAGGGCTACACCTTC. Translating gives CASSSQIRQGYTF.

CDR3 bases: TGTGCCAGCAGGTTCCCAATGCGACTAGGGAAAGAAGCTTTCTTT. Residues: CASRFPMRLGKEAFF. The chain combines TRBV7-9 with TRBJ1-1; D gene unclear. In germline, CDR1 is SEHNR, CDR2 FQNEAQ (reference sequence). Trimming shortened V by 6 bases and J by 8 bases, and 22 bases separated the two germline ends. The CDR3 loop spans 15 amino acids.

This chain connects TRBV28 to TRBJ1-2; TRBD1 matches at 7 bases. The trim removed 5 bases at V and 8 bases at J, leaving 8 bases unmatched. Germline V gives CDR1 MDHEN, CDR2 SYDVKM. This CDR3 spans 13 amino acids. The CDR3 DNA reads TGTGCCAGCAGTATCCGACAGGGAGGAGGCTACACCTTC. Its protein is CASSIRQGGGYTF.

The chain recombines TRBV9 with TRBJ2-7, with TRBD2 matching over 9 bases. Germline loops: CDR1 SGDLS, CDR2 YYNGEE. Trimming cost V 0 bases and J 6 bases; bases outside gene matches: 4. The CDR3 spans 14 residues. CDR3 in amino acids: CASSVGLLAGEQYF. The CDR3 nucleotides read TGTGCCAGCAGCGTAGGTCTACTAGCGGGCGAGCAGTACTTC.

The chain links TRBV28 to TRBJ2-3; D is unclear. Looked up from germline, CDR1 is MDHEN and CDR2 is SYDVKM. This CDR3 contains 12 residues. The V end was cut by 5 bases, the J end by 5 bases, with 8 bases between. In DNA, the CDR3 is TGTGCCAGCAGTAGGGTCAGAGATACGCAGTATTTT. Translating it yields CASSRVRDTQYF.

Only one count was recorded for this clone. J is TRBJ1-1 and V is TRBV6-1; no reliable D call. V lost 3 bases to trimming and J lost 1 base, with 9 bases between them. CDR1 is MNHNS, CDR2 SASEGT, per germline. This CDR3 has 14 amino acids. The CDR3 region is CASSEVRSNTEAFF. CDR3 DNA: TGTGCCAGCAGTGAGGTCAGGTCGAACACTGAAGCTTTCTTT.

This chain connects TRBV7-2 to TRBJ2-3; D might be TRBD1 (5 bases). The germline CDR1 and CDR2 sequences are SGHTA and FQGNSA. The CDR3 is 16 residues long. The V and J ends lost 2 bases and 0 bases respectively, with 12 bases between them. As DNA, the CDR3 is TGTGCCAGCAGCTTAAGGGGCGTCTCTAGCACAGATACGCAGTATTTT. It specifies CASSLRGVSSTDTQYF.

J is TRBJ2-5 and V is TRBV5-1, with TRBD1 matching 7 bases. The V gene end was trimmed by 4 bases and the J gene end by 2 bases; junction bases not matched to a gene: 5. CDR3 length equals 14 residues. CDR1 is SGHRS and CDR2 is YFSETQ in the germline V gene. This CDR3 is CASSMGQPQETQYF. The CDR3 DNA reads as TGCGCCAGCAGCATGGGACAGCCACAAGAGACCCAGTACTTC.

The CDR3 DNA reads TGTGCCAGCAGTTACCGGCAGACCAATCAGCCCCAGCATTTT. Encoded protein: CASSYRQTNQPQHF. The rearrangement uses TRBV6-5 and TRBJ1-5; D uncertain. With 2 bases removed from V and 3 bases from J, the gap between germline ends came to 8 bases. Per germline, CDR1 MNHEY and CDR2 SVGAGI. The CDR3 loop spans 14 amino acids.

This clone was counted a single time. This chain joins TRBV15 and TRBJ1-2, with TRBD1 matching 8 bases. Per germline, CDR1 LNHNV and CDR2 YYDKDF (reference sequence). This CDR3 is built from 15 residues. V shed 3 bases and J 4 bases; nucleotides not matched to a gene: 7. DNA for the CDR3: TGTGCCACCAGCAGCGACAGGGGTAATTTCTATGGCTACACCTTC. This translates into CATSSDRGNFYGYTF.

V gene TRBV27 combines with J gene TRBJ1-2; D is perhaps TRBD1 (5 bases). This CDR3 has 15 residues. The ends were cut back, 4 bases at V and 3 bases at J, with 15 bases in the middle. Looked up from germline, CDR1 is MNHEY and CDR2 is SMNVEV (reference sequence). The DNA for the CDR3 is TGTGCCAGCAGTTGGAGGGCTCAAGGGGACTATGGCTACACCTTC. Protein: CASSWRAQGDYGYTF.

The chain couples TRBV28 to TRBJ1-1; D is unclear. The germline gives CDR1 MDHEN, CDR2 SYDVKM. V was shortened by 5 bases and J by 3 bases, with 22 bases between the two germline ends. CDR3 length: 17 residues. CDR3 sequence reads: CASSPPAGSEVDTEAFF. Written as DNA, the CDR3 is TGTGCCAGCAGTCCCCCCGCCGGGTCCGAGGTGGACACTGAAGCTTTCTTT.

This chain links TRBV5-4 with TRBJ2-7, with TRBD1 as a possible D gene (5 bases). Trimming cost V 0 bases and J 3 bases, with 10 bases left between them. Germline V gene lookup returns CDR1 SGHNT and CDR2 YYREEE (reference sequence). The CDR3 spans 14 residues. The CDR3 here is CASSLDRHSYEQYF. CDR3 sequence (DNA): TGTGCCAGCAGCTTGGACAGGCATAGCTACGAGCAGTACTTC.

This clone was seen once. This rearrangement joins TRBV18 to TRBJ1-1; D is unresolved. Looked up from germline, CDR1 is KGHSH and CDR2 is LQKENI. This CDR3 contains 13 residues. Trimming left V 2 bases short and J 4 bases short, with 8 bases between. DNA of the CDR3: TGTGCCAGCTCACCAACGATTCTCACTGAAGCTTTCTTT. Protein product: CASSPTILTEAFF. The full variable domain, its missing parts supplied by reference TRBV18 and TRBJ1-1, is NAGVMQNPRHLVRRRGQEARLRCSPMKGHSHVYWYRQLPEEGLKFMVYLQKENIIDESGMPKERFSAEFPKEGPSILRIQQVVRGDSAAYFCASSPTILTEAFFGQGTRLTVV.

The rearrangement links TRBV5-6 to TRBJ1-5; D gene unclear. Trimming cost V 4 bases and J 6 bases, with 11 bases left between them. The CDR3 covers 13 residues. The germline V gene encodes CDR1 SGHDT and CDR2 YYEEEE. The CDR3 reads CASSPTGVQPQHF. CDR3 coding DNA: TGTGCCAGCAGCCCTACTGGGGTTCAGCCCCAGCATTTT.

In this sample, this clone turned up once. The CDR3 region is CASSEIVTQEAFF. For the CDR3, the DNA is TGTGCCAGCAGTGAAATAGTGACACAAGAAGCTTTCTTT. The J gene is TRBJ1-1, the V gene TRBV6-1; D gene ambiguous. The CDR3 consists of 13 residues. Germline CDR1 MNHNS, CDR2 SASEGT. Between the trimmed V and J ends, which lost 2 bases and 8 bases, there was a span of 12 bases.

The gene calls are TRBV29-1 and TRBJ2-7; perhaps TRBD1 as D (6 bases). CDR3 size: 14 residues. CDR1 is SQVTM, CDR2 ANQGSEA, per germline. The V gene lost 7 bases and the J gene lost 0 bases, with 16 bases spanning the gap. CDR3 residues: CSGVTGLSSYEQYF. The CDR3 bases are TGCAGCGGAGTTACAGGGTTGAGCTCCTACGAGCAGTACTTC.

The chain has TRBV6-2 or TRBV6-3 and TRBJ1-1; D unresolved. The CDR3 totals 11 residues. CDR1 and CDR2 from the germline V gene are MNHEY and SVGEGT. The ends were cut back, 4 bases at V and 11 bases at J, with 11 bases in the middle. The CDR3 region is CASSLGMRAFF. For the CDR3, the DNA is TGTGCCAGCAGTTTGGGGATGAGGGCTTTCTTT.

This chain joins TRBV24-1 and TRBJ1-2, with D perhaps matching TRBD1 (6 bases). The CDR3 consists of 14 residues. Germline-derived CDR1 and CDR2 are KGHDR and SFDVKD. V was trimmed by 7 bases and J by 6 bases, leaving 17 bases between them. DNA of the CDR3: TGTGCCACCAGCGCCGAGGGCCGGGGGCATGGCTACACCTTC. Translated, it gives CATSAEGRGHGYTF.

The chain is built from TRBV6-5 and TRBJ2-7, with D hard to call. Per germline, CDR1 MNHEY and CDR2 SVGAGI. The CDR3 has 16 amino acids. V shed 2 bases and J shed 3 bases, with 17 bases lying between them. CDR3 coding DNA: TGTGCCAGCAGTTACACTCTTTACCCGGCGGACTACGAGCAGTACTTC. It is translated as CASSYTLYPADYEQYF.

This chain connects TRBV27 to TRBJ1-2, with 10 bases aligning to TRBD1. The CDR3 covers 17 residues. J lost 1 base, V lost 5 bases, and 10 bases had no gene match. Germline V lookup: CDR1 MNHEY, CDR2 SMNVEV (reference sequence). CDR3 bases: TGTGCCAGCAGTGACAGGGGGCAGATCCCCCTTAACTATGGCTACACCTTC. Translating it yields CASSDRGQIPLNYGYTF.

The chain recombines TRBV27 with TRBJ1-3; 8 bases are a match to TRBD1. Germline CDR1 MNHEY, CDR2 SMNVEV (reference sequence). Losses at the gene ends were 6 bases for V and 2 bases for J; bases not matched to a gene: 0. The CDR3 is 13 amino acids. In DNA form, the CDR3 reads TGTGCCAGCAGGACAGGGGCTGGAAACACCATATATTTT. It yields the protein CASRTGAGNTIYF.

The gene calls are TRBV19 and TRBJ2-7, with D tentatively TRBD1 or TRBD2 (5 bases each). Trimming stripped 1 base from V and 7 bases from J, with 17 bases between. The CDR3 consists of 15 residues. Germline assignment: CDR1 LNHDA and CDR2 SQIVND (reference sequence). CDR3 in DNA: TGTGCCAGTAGTATAGTGGGGGACCGGTTCCGGGAGCAGTACTTC. Translated: CASSIVGDRFREQYF.

This clone was counted a single time. The DNA for the CDR3 is TGTGCCAGTAGTGCAGGCCCGAGCACAGATACGCAGTATTTT. This translates into CASSAGPSTDTQYF. The chain links TRBV19 to TRBJ2-3, with D unresolved. The germline gives CDR1 LNHDA, CDR2 SQIVND (reference sequence). The CDR3 runs to 14 residues. Trimming shortened V by 5 bases and J by 0 bases, and 9 bases separated the two germline ends.

CDR3 residues: CASSATAGGNTGELFF. CDR3 coding DNA: TGTGCCAGCAGCGCGACGGCGGGGGGGAACACCGGGGAGCTGTTTTTT. The rearrangement joins TRBV7-2 to TRBJ2-2, with 8 bases that match TRBD2. Germline assignment: CDR1 SGHTA and CDR2 FQGNSA. CDR3 length: 16 residues. The trim removed 5 bases at V and 1 base at J, leaving 6 bases unmatched. The full variable domain, its missing parts supplied by reference TRBV7-2 and TRBJ2-2, is GAGVSQSPSNKVTEKGKDVELRCDPISGHTALYWYRQSLGQGLEFLIYFQGNSAPDKSGLPSDRFSAERTGGSVSTLTIQRTQQEDSAVYLCASSATAGGNTGELFFGEGSRLTVL.

In this sample, this clone turned up a few times. The chain uses TRBV2 and TRBJ1-6; D is unresolved. Germline-derived CDR1 and CDR2 are SNHLY and FYNNEI. V gave up 3 bases and J gave up 7 bases, with 10 bases separating them. CDR3 size: 14 residues. The CDR3: CASSEYGKNSPLHF. CDR3 coding DNA: TGTGCCAGCAGTGAGTACGGGAAGAATTCACCCCTCCACTTT.